The sequence of this T cell receptor (beta chain) was determined in a study of Ad26.COV2.S vaccination and SARS-CoV-2 variants. Study as a whole: The donor belonged to the COV1001 Ad26.COV2.S trial arm. Notes on the study in general: Assessments of TCR breadth and depth may have underestimated the total T cell responses.

Treatment specified: about 20 received Ad26.COV2.S at low or high dose, single or two shots; several received placebo; per-sample allocation not given. On day 63 after the first injection, vaccine and placebo recipients gave samples. Libraries were prepared by immunoSEQ multiplex PCR; TCRdb keeps only in-frame clonotypes and omits some of them. The sample includes around 270,000 clones, roughly 85% of them seen just once. The length of the CDR3 is 13 residues. CDR1 is MDHEN, CDR2 SYDVKM, per germline. Trimming cost V 3 bases and J 7 bases, with 10 bases left between them. Points on this clone: Antigen: not known.

The starting material was peripheral blood, obtained in a trial of Ad26.COV2.S vaccine versus placebo. The receptor was derived from a person aged 18-60 years who received the Ad26.COV2.S COVID-19 vaccine or a placebo. The V call is TRBV28, the J call TRBJ2-4, with D maybe TRBD1 (5 bases). The CDR3 nucleotides read TGTGCCAGCAGTTTTCAGGGCCGGAACATTCAGTACTTC. This gives the protein CASSFQGRNIQYF.